This TCR beta chain was recorded in a study of long-term antiretroviral therapy in people with HIV. The libraries were made with immunoSEQ v3.0 at survey level. Sequencing used immunoSEQ multiplex PCR; TCRdb keeps in-frame clones, though not all of them. The sample consists of around 25,000 clones, around 90% of them appearing once. This clone was found a few times. Antigen specificity is unknown. The length of the CDR3 is 13 residues. Germline V gene data show CDR1 as LNHDA and CDR2 as SQIVND (reference sequence). The junction had 8 bases not matched to a gene; V was cut back by 5 bases and J by 8 bases. Study results and caveats: Therapy changes, viral resistance and ART adherence were not documented in the available data.

The V call is TRBV19, the J call TRBJ1-1; TRBD1 matches 7 bases. The source was unsorted PBMCs, collected 1.8 years before starting antiretroviral therapy. This sequence originates from a man aged 45-60 years with HIV. As DNA, the CDR3 is TGTGCCAGTAGTCTGACGACAGGGCTCGAAGCTTTCTTT. Its translation: CASSLTTGLEAFF.